These T cell receptor beta chains were read from a single sample in a study of early T cells in non-severe SARS-CoV-2 infection. MiXCR was run by TCRdb on the 5' RACE reads, yielding one entry per CDR3 protein. The table has tens of thousands of distinct CDR3 sequences, 8% to 10% seen once; the top ten hold around 8.6%. Sample: whole blood. All receptors derive from an adult who was a healthcare worker with PCR-confirmed SARS-CoV-2 infection or an uninfected control (not recorded which). Each CDR3 is given with its conserved first and last residue. The order of the fields is J gene, V gene, D gene, clone size, CDR3 length, CDR3 DNA, CDR3 protein. D genes are given only for firm matches. Clone size is not always given. Where it is, it says once, few, many or a class for expanded clones.

j_call: TRBJ2-5
v_call: TRBV7-9
d_call: .
clone_size: many
cdr3_length: 11
cdr3_nt: TGTGCCAGAGAAGATCAAGAGACCCAGTACTTC
cdr3_aa: CAREDQETQYF

j_call: TRBJ2-5
v_call: TRBV20-1
d_call: .
clone_size: many
cdr3_length: 14
cdr3_nt: TGCAGTGCTAGAGATTGGGCTAACTGGCAGACCCAGTACTTC
cdr3_aa: CSARDWANWQTQYF

j_call: TRBJ2-1
v_call: TRBV24-1
d_call: .
clone_size: many
cdr3_length: 14
cdr3_nt: TGTGCCACCAGCCCACGGGTCCCCTACAATGAGCAGTTCTTC
cdr3_aa: CATSPRVPYNEQFF

j_call: TRBJ2-3
v_call: TRBV7-9
d_call: .
clone_size: .
cdr3_length: 14
cdr3_nt: TGTGCCAGCAGCTCCGGACGGGACACAGATACGCAGTATTTT
cdr3_aa: CASSSGRDTDTQYF

j_call: TRBJ2-2
v_call: TRBV6-2/TRBV6-3
d_call: .
clone_size: many
cdr3_length: 15
cdr3_nt: TGTGCCAGCAGCCTCCCCCTTGGGGGGACCGGGGAGCTGTTTTTT
cdr3_aa: CASSLPLGGTGELFF

j_call: TRBJ2-5
v_call: TRBV7-2
d_call: .
clone_size: many
cdr3_length: 11
cdr3_nt: TGTGCCAGCAGCTTAGCAGGGCCCCAGTACTTC
cdr3_aa: CASSLAGPQYF

j_call: TRBJ2-1
v_call: TRBV28
d_call: .
clone_size: many
cdr3_length: 19
cdr3_nt: TGTGCCAGCAGTTTTTCGGAGGGAACGGGTTTCTCCTCGCTTTCTGAGCAGTTCTTC
cdr3_aa: CASSFSEGTGFSSLSEQFF

j_call: TRBJ2-2
v_call: TRBV5-4
d_call: .
clone_size: .
cdr3_length: 14
cdr3_nt: TGTGCCAGCAGCTTGCAGGGGCCCACCGGGGAGCTGTTTTTT
cdr3_aa: CASSLQGPTGELFF

j_call: TRBJ2-1
v_call: TRBV11-3
d_call: .
clone_size: few
cdr3_length: 15
cdr3_nt: TGTGCCAGCAGCTTACGGGACAAGTCCTACAATGAGCAGTTCTTC
cdr3_aa: CASSLRDKSYNEQFF

j_call: TRBJ1-2
v_call: TRBV10-3
d_call: .
clone_size: many
cdr3_length: 15
cdr3_nt: TGTGCCATCAGTGGCTCACCAGGGCTCGTCTATGGCTACACCTTC
cdr3_aa: CAISGSPGLVYGYTF

j_call: TRBJ2-7
v_call: TRBV20-1
d_call: .
clone_size: .
cdr3_length: 13
cdr3_nt: TGCAGTGCTCTCGGCACTAGCTTCGGCGAGCAGTACTTC
cdr3_aa: CSALGTSFGEQYF

j_call: TRBJ2-3
v_call: TRBV7-3
d_call: TRBD2
clone_size: many
cdr3_length: 17
cdr3_nt: TGTGCCAGCAGCCGACGGACTAGCGGGAGTGGAACAGATACGCAGTATTTT
cdr3_aa: CASSRRTSGSGTDTQYF